The clone carrying this T cell receptor beta chain came up a few times. What it binds is not known. TCRdb reprocessed the RT-PCR reads with MiXCR, giving one entry per CDR3 protein. Here the sample spans 600,000 to 700,000 distinct CDR3 sequences, about 15% being singletons. This sample stems from a study of response to subunit inactivated influenza vaccine. Findings and limits, study-wide: The authors offered the suggestion that each seasonal influenza vaccination recruits few new T cells.

CDR3 length: 14 residues. CDR1 and CDR2 from the germline V gene are LGHDT and YNNKEL (reference sequence). Trimming cost V 1 base and J 1 base, with 8 bases left between them. The sequence came from a man between 45 and 60 years old who received an inactivated influenza vaccine. The specimen was PBMCs from blood, collected approximately 15 days before vaccination. The rearrangement joins TRBV3-1 to TRBJ2-7, with unresolved D. The CDR3 DNA follows: TGTGCCAGCAGCCAAGGGAGCACATCCTACGAGCAGTACTTC. Translation gives CASSQGSTSYEQYF.